Below, 30 T cell receptor beta chains from the same sample are listed, as sequenced in a study of CD8+CD57+ T cells in acquired aplastic anemia. Flow cytometry had shown expanded CD8+CD57+ cells in the patients chosen for sequencing. Investigators profiled TCR beta VDJ and CDR3 from genomic DNA template. TCRdb ran MiXCR on the reads and lists one entry per CDR3 protein. The sample has 150,000 to 200,000 distinct CDR3 sequences; 55% to 65% are singletons. Sample: sorted CD4+, CD8+, or CD8+CD57+ T cells (not recorded which) from PBMCs. Every receptor here comes from a human donor with aplastic anemia.

Details on this clonotype: One junction end does not reproduce the germline sequence, and a read error may be involved. The V and J genes are TRBV7-7 and TRBJ1-2; TRBD1 agrees at 7 bases. There are 14 residues in the CDR3. Per the germline V gene, CDR1 is SSHAT and CDR2 is FNYEAQ (reference sequence). In DNA, the CDR3 is TGTGCTAGCAGCCCACTCGGGACAGCGGGAGGCTACACCTTC. The encoded protein is CASSPLGTAGGYTF.

V is TRBV7-9 and J is TRBJ2-1; D is possibly TRBD2 (6 bases). This CDR3 has 12 residues. V was pared by 5 bases and J by 9 bases, with 11 bases between. Germline CDR1 and CDR2: SEHNR and FQNEAQ (reference sequence). The CDR3 coding sequence is TGTGCCAGCAGCCAGACTAGTCGTGAGCAGTTCTTC. Translating it yields CASSQTSREQFF.

V gene TRBV19 combines with J gene TRBJ1-1; D not certain. Germline-derived CDR1 and CDR2 are LNHDA and SQIVND (reference sequence). This CDR3 has 11 residues. CDR3 nucleotide sequence: TGTGCTCTAGAATGGGGAGGGGAAGCTTTCTTT. Translated, it gives CALEWGGEAFF.

This clonotype was detected ten times or more. The J gene is TRBJ2-5, the V gene TRBV7-9; D uncertain. Germline CDR1 reads SEHNR; CDR2 reads FQNEAQ (reference sequence). The CDR3 contains 16 residues. V lost 6 bases, J lost 0 bases, and 17 bases lay in between. The CDR3 loop is CASSSDRSLYQETQYF. The CDR3 nucleotides are TGTGCCAGCAGTTCGGACCGGAGCCTGTACCAAGAGACCCAGTACTTC. The variable domain in full, with the rest retrieved from reference TRBV7-9 and TRBJ2-5, is DTGVSQNPRHKITKRGQNVTFRCDPISEHNRLYWYRQTLGQGPEFLTYFQNEAQLEKSRLLSDRFSAERPKGSFSTLEIQRTEQGDSAMYLCASSSDRSLYQETQYFGPGTRLLVL.

This chain joins TRBV11-2 and TRBJ2-5; 8 nucleotides agree with TRBD2. With V trimmed by 5 bases and J by 5 bases, 4 bases remained unmatched. CDR3 length: 13 amino acids. CDR1 is SGHAT and CDR2 is FQNNGV in the germline V gene. As DNA, the CDR3 is TGTGCCAGCAGCCGGGGGGGCCTGGAGACCCAGTACTTC. This sequence encodes CASSRGGLETQYF.

The chain has TRBV9 and TRBJ1-1; 9 bases are shared with TRBD1. V lost 5 bases and J lost 4; bases outside the gene matches: 6. Germline V gene data show CDR1 as SGDLS and CDR2 as YYNGEE. The CDR3 spans 14 residues. The CDR3 DNA reads as TGTGCCAGCAGTCGGACAGGGGCTGGCACTGAAGCTTTCTTT. Translated: CASSRTGAGTEAFF. The variable domain in full, completed from reference TRBV9 and TRBJ1-1, reads DSGVTQTPKHLITATGQRVTLRCSPRSGDLSVYWYQQSLDQGLQFLIQYYNGEERAKGNILERFSAQQFPDLHSELNLSSLELGDSALYFCASSRTGAGTEAFFGQGTRLTVV.

This clonotype came up once. V usage is TRBV12-5 and J usage is TRBJ1-2, with D possibly matching TRBD1 (5 bases). This CDR3 has 13 residues. V shed 3 bases and J shed 8 bases, with 13 bases lying between them. Per germline, CDR1 LGHNT and CDR2 FRNRAP. This CDR3 reads CASGLVAGDGYTF. For the CDR3, the DNA is TGTGCTAGTGGTTTAGTAGCGGGGGACGGCTACACCTTC.

This clonotype was picked up many times. The rearrangement links TRBV9 to TRBJ2-7; the D gene is possibly TRBD1 (5 bases). Germline V gene sequence: CDR1 SGDLS, CDR2 YYNGEE. Trimming stripped 0 bases from V and 5 bases from J, with 15 bases between. The CDR3 consists of 15 residues. The CDR3 region is CASSVESDEGDEQYF. CDR3 sequence (DNA): TGTGCCAGCAGCGTAGAATCGGATGAAGGGGACGAGCAGTACTTC.

The chain has TRBV10-3 and TRBJ2-7; 8 bases align to TRBD2. V lost 5 bases to trimming and J lost 0 bases; unmatched junction nucleotides: 3. The CDR3 runs to 14 residues. The V gene's germline CDR1 is ENHRY and CDR2 SYGVKD. CDR3 amino acids: CAISQGLGSYEQYF. The CDR3 region has the DNA TGTGCCATCAGTCAGGGACTAGGCTCCTACGAGCAGTACTTC.

This clonotype occurred a few times. The V call is TRBV29-1, the J call TRBJ1-2; 8 bases line up with TRBD1. The V segment lost 8 bases and the J segment 2 bases; nucleotides outside the gene matches: 4. This CDR3 comprises 12 residues. Germline V CDR1 and CDR2: SQVTM, ANQGSEA. CDR3 loop: CSSGQGNYGYTF. CDR3 nucleotides: TGCAGCTCCGGACAGGGCAACTATGGCTACACCTTC. The full variable domain, with the rest looked up from reference TRBV29-1 and TRBJ1-2, is SAVISQKPSRDICQRGTSLTIQCQVDSQVTMMFWYRQQPGQSLTLIATANQGSEATYESGFVIDKFPISRPNLTFSTLTVSNMSPEDSSIYLCSSGQGNYGYTFGSGTRLTVV.

This chain connects TRBV2 to TRBJ2-2; TRBD1 might be the D (5 bases). Germline V gene lookup returns CDR1 SNHLY and CDR2 FYNNEI. The CDR3 sequence is 15 residues long. V was shortened by 1 base and J by 6 bases, with 12 bases between the two germline ends. The CDR3 region is CASSEEGNRAGELFF. The DNA of the CDR3 is TGTGCCAGCAGTGAAGAGGGGAACCGAGCCGGGGAGCTGTTTTTT.

Remarks on this clonotype: An end of the junction differs from the germline gene, which may be a read error. This rearrangement joins TRBV5-1 to TRBJ2-3, with 7 bases aligning to TRBD1. From germline, CDR1 is SGHRS and CDR2 YFSETQ. The CDR3 totals 14 residues. CDR3 amino acids: CASSTGDSTGTQYF. The CDR3 coding sequence is TGCGCCAGCAGCACAGGGGACAGCACAGGTACGCAGTATTTT.

The chain employs TRBV9 and TRBJ2-7; D call uncertain. The CDR3 runs 15 residues. V lost 3 bases and J lost 7, with 20 bases in between. CDR1 and CDR2 from the germline V gene are SGDLS and YYNGEE. This chain's CDR3 is CASSAFGYGLGEQYF. Written as DNA, the CDR3 is TGTGCCAGCAGCGCCTTTGGATACGGGCTTGGGGAGCAGTACTTC.

The chain recombines TRBV29-1 with TRBJ1-1, with D possibly matching TRBD1 (5 bases). The ends were cut back, 7 bases at V and 0 bases at J, with 9 bases in the middle. The CDR3 runs to 12 residues. Germline assignment: CDR1 SQVTM and CDR2 ANQGSEA. CDR3 loop: CSAGGMNTEAFF. The CDR3 nucleotides read TGCAGCGCGGGGGGGATGAACACTGAAGCTTTCTTT.

This clonotype was counted at least ten times. CDR3 sequence (DNA): TGCGCCAGCAGCCACGCACACAGGGAGGGTCATGAAAAACTGTTTTTT. Translated: CASSHAHREGHEKLFF. V is TRBV4-1 and J is TRBJ1-4; D perhaps matches TRBD1 (6 bases). CDR3 length: 16 amino acids. Trimming removed 3 bases from V and 6 bases from J, with 17 bases in between. CDR1 MGHRA and CDR2 YSYEKL come from the germline V gene.

This chain links TRBV24-1 with TRBJ1-2; D gene ambiguous. The CDR3 totals 12 residues. The V gene's germline CDR1 is KGHDR and CDR2 SFDVKD. Trimming removed 4 bases from V and 2 bases from J, with 4 bases in between. CDR3: CATSEANYGYTF. The CDR3 DNA reads TGTGCCACCAGTGAGGCCAACTATGGCTACACCTTC.

The V and J genes are TRBV24-1 and TRBJ2-7, with TRBD2 matching over 9 bases. There are 13 residues in the CDR3. The germline CDR1 and CDR2 sequences are KGHDR and SFDVKD. V dropped 2 bases and J dropped 7; count of bases not matched to a gene: 2. CDR3 residues: CATSDSGLAEQYF. In nucleotides, the CDR3 is TGTGCCACCAGTGATTCGGGACTAGCAGAGCAGTACTTC.

This chain joins TRBV4-1 and TRBJ2-7, with TRBD1 as a possible D gene (6 bases). Germline CDR1 reads MGHRA; CDR2 reads YSYEKL. V lost 1 base and J lost 6, with 13 bases in between. The CDR3 covers 14 residues. The CDR3 DNA follows: TGCGCCAGCAGCCAAGGTAACAGGGCGGCCGAGCAGTACTTC. Protein sequence: CASSQGNRAAEQYF.

This clonotype was observed at least ten times. This chain links TRBV12-3 or TRBV12-4 with TRBJ1-5, with D possibly matching TRBD1 (6 bases). Trimming pared 6 bases from V and 0 bases from J, leaving 12 bases between. The CDR3 consists of 15 residues. The CDR3 protein is CASSHQGNSNQPQHF. For the CDR3, the DNA is TGTGCCAGCAGCCATCAGGGGAATAGCAATCAGCCCCAGCATTTT.

The rearrangement joins TRBV7-6 to TRBJ2-7, with TRBD1 matching 7 bases. This CDR3 has 12 residues. CDR1 SGHVS and CDR2 FNYEAQ come from the germline V gene. The V gene end was trimmed by 3 bases and the J gene end by 8 bases; junction bases not matched to a gene: 4. The CDR3 loop reads CASSLTQGQQYF. As DNA, the CDR3 is TGTGCCAGCAGCTTGACACAGGGGCAGCAGTACTTC. Full variable domain (missing parts from reference TRBV7-6 and TRBJ2-7): GAGVSQSPRYKVTKRGQDVALRCDPISGHVSLYWYRQALGQGPEFLTYFNYEAQQDKSGLPNDRFSAERPEGSISTLTIQRTEQRDSAMYRCASSLTQGQQYFGPGTRLTVT.

The CDR3 spells CASRRLAGDNEQFF. The CDR3 DNA follows: TGTGCCAGTAGACGACTAGCGGGTGACAATGAGCAGTTCTTC. The chain joins TRBV19 to TRBJ2-1, with 10 bases lining up with TRBD2. Looked up from germline, CDR1 is LNHDA and CDR2 is SQIVND (reference sequence). After removal of 6 bases from V and 5 bases from J, the junction contained 4 bases not matched to a gene. The CDR3 has 14 residues.

Comments on this clonotype: The junction does not match germline at one end; this may be a read error. The V and J genes are TRBV7-6 and TRBJ2-3; D gene uncertain. Germline V gene lookup returns CDR1 SGHVS and CDR2 FNYEAQ. The CDR3 spans 13 residues. The CDR3 sequence is CASSFGPADTQYF. The DNA for the CDR3 is TGTGCCAGCAGCTTCGGACCGGCAGATACGCAGTACTTT.

In this sample, this clonotype turned up a few times. V gene TRBV18 combines with J gene TRBJ1-4; D is unclear. This CDR3 is 12 amino acids long. V lost 2 bases and J 5 bases, leaving 3 bases between the germline ends. From germline, CDR1 is KGHSH and CDR2 LQKENI. CDR3 DNA sequence: TGTGCCAGCTCACCAGAGAATGAAAAACTGTTTTTT. Its translation: CASSPENEKLFF.

This clonotype was found many times. The chain couples TRBV24-1 to TRBJ1-1; D is ambiguous. Trimming left V 0 bases short and J 8 bases short, with 9 bases between. The CDR3 sequence is 13 residues long. Germline V CDR1 and CDR2: KGHDR, SFDVKD. CDR3 in DNA: TGTGCCACCAGTGATTTGTCCGGGTCCGAAGCTTTCTTT. It is translated as CATSDLSGSEAFF.

The V and J genes are TRBV2 and TRBJ2-7; D might be TRBD2 (5 bases). The CDR3 consists of 12 residues. Per the germline V gene, CDR1 is SNHLY and CDR2 is FYNNEI. Trimming pared 8 bases from V and 3 bases from J, leaving 11 bases between. The CDR3 nucleotides read TGTGCCAGCCCTCTGAGGGACTACGAGCAGTACTTC. It specifies CASPLRDYEQYF. Based on the CDR3 plus reference TRBV2 and TRBJ2-7, the full variable domain is EPEVTQTPSHQVTQMGQEVILRCVPISNHLYFYWYRQILGQKVEFLVSFYNNEISEKSEIFDDQFSVERPDGSNFTLKIRSTKLEDSAMYFCASPLRDYEQYFGPGTRLTVT.

This rearrangement joins TRBV19 to TRBJ2-5; D possibly corresponds to TRBD1 (6 bases). Per the germline V gene, CDR1 is LNHDA and CDR2 is SQIVND (reference sequence). V lost 5 bases, J lost 2 bases, and 15 bases lay in between. The CDR3 covers 15 residues. CDR3 in DNA: TGTGCCAGTAGTCCCCGGGACATATGGCAAGAGACCCAGTACTTC. Translation gives CASSPRDIWQETQYF.

This clonotype has a count of ten or more. The chain joins TRBV4-1 to TRBJ1-5; D is undetermined. The CDR3 runs to 15 residues. Germline V gene sequence: CDR1 MGHRA, CDR2 YSYEKL. The V gene lost 4 bases and the J gene lost 6 bases, with 16 bases spanning the gap. CDR3 nucleotide sequence: TGCGCCAGCAGCCCCCTAACGGAGTTTGGTCAGCCCCAGCATTTT. Translation gives CASSPLTEFGQPQHF.

A few counts support this clonotype. The chain uses TRBV9 and TRBJ1-4, with TRBD1 identical over 9 bases. The CDR3 length is 15 residues. The ends lost 0 bases at V and 6 bases at J; junction bases unmatched: 3. The germline CDR1 and CDR2 sequences are SGDLS and YYNGEE. Here the CDR3 DNA reads TGTGCCAGCAGCGTAGTGACAGGGGGAGATGAAAAACTGTTTTTT. Its translation: CASSVVTGGDEKLFF.

This chain links TRBV5-1 with TRBJ2-5; D is uncertain. Germline-derived CDR1 and CDR2 are SGHRS and YFSETQ. This CDR3 comprises 14 residues. V was clipped by 0 bases and J by 3 bases, with 9 bases between them. CDR3 nucleotide sequence: TGCGCCAGCAGCTTGGTTTCAGGAGAAGAGACCCAGTACTTC. Protein product: CASSLVSGEETQYF. The full variable domain, its missing parts supplied by reference TRBV5-1 and TRBJ2-5, is KAGVTQTPRYLIKTRGQQVTLSCSPISGHRSVSWYQQTPGQGLQFLFEYFSETQRNKGNFPGRFSGRQFSNSRSEMNVSTLELGDSALYLCASSLVSGEETQYFGPGTRLLVL.

This clonotype was counted ten times or more. The chain couples TRBV6-1 to TRBJ2-7; D is ambiguous. Germline CDR1 reads MNHNS; CDR2 reads SASEGT. This CDR3 comprises 12 residues. The germline V and J ends were trimmed by 2 bases and 3 bases, with 5 bases remaining between them. CDR3 coding DNA: TGTGCCAGCAGTGAAATTGGCTACGAGCAGTACTTC. Protein: CASSEIGYEQYF.